Listed below are T cell receptor beta chains from one sample, sequenced in a study of blood T cell repertoires in COVID-19. Sequencing used immunoSEQ multiplex PCR; TCRdb keeps in-frame clones, though not all of them. The sample yields over 200,000 clones, approximately 88% seen once. The sample comprised PBMCs or T cells enriched from blood (not recorded which). The receptors shown here come from a woman aged 40 to 50 with acute COVID-19. The CDR3 runs from the conserved cysteine through the conserved F or W. A D gene is named only where the DNA matches it firmly. Clone size is given for some rows only: seen once, a few or many times, or a class if the clone is expanded.

j_call,d_call,v_call,clone_size,cdr3_nt,cdr3_aa
TRBJ1-3,.,TRBV7-2,.,TGTGCCAGCAGCGAGTCCAAGGGAGGATCCGAGGGTGGAAACACCATATATTTT,CASSESKGGSEGGNTIYF
TRBJ2-2,.,TRBV5-1,.,TGCGCCAGCAGCTTAGGTATAGGGGCAGACACCGGGGAGCTGTTTTTT,CASSLGIGADTGELFF
TRBJ2-7,TRBD1,TRBV27,once,TGTGCCAGCAGTATGGGACAGGGGAAGGTTGGGCAGTACTTC,CASSMGQGKVGQYF
TRBJ1-4,.,TRBV5-4,.,TGTGCCAGCAGCCCGGGGGGGGCAGGTACTAATGAAAAACTGTTTTTT,CASSPGGAGTNEKLFF
TRBJ1-1,.,TRBV5-1,.,TGCGCCAGCAGCTTGGGAAATTCCCCAGGTCGGACTGAAGCTTTCTTT,CASSLGNSPGRTEAFF
TRBJ2-3,TRBD2,TRBV5-5,.,TGTGCCAGCAGCTTGGGCGGGGGGGCCCTGGCAGATACGCAGTATTTT,CASSLGGGALADTQYF
TRBJ2-7,TRBD1,TRBV10-2,.,TGCGCCAGCAGCAAGGGACAGGGAAGGTCCTACGAGCAGTACTTC,CASSKGQGRSYEQYF
TRBJ2-3,TRBD2,TRBV2,.,TGTGCCAGCAGCGTAGCGGGATCCACAGATACGCAGTATTTT,CASSVAGSTDTQYF
TRBJ1-2,TRBD1,TRBV6-6,.,TGTGCCAGCTTGAAAGGGGGCGACTATGGCTACACCTTC,CASLKGGDYGYTF
TRBJ2-5,TRBD1,TRBV2,.,TGTGCCAGCCTCCTACAGGGGTGGGAGACCCAGTACTTC,CASLLQGWETQYF
TRBJ1-2,.,TRBV6-4,.,TGTGCCAGCAGAGGACCAGGGAACTATGGCTACACCTTC,CASRGPGNYGYTF
TRBJ1-2,.,TRBV19,.,TGTGCCAGTAGTATAGACGAGGGCGTGAGTATTGGCTACACCTTC,CASSIDEGVSIGYTF
TRBJ2-5,.,TRBV6-1,few,TGTGCCAGCAGTGAAGTAGGACAGTCCACTCAGACCCAGTACTTC,CASSEVGQSTQTQYF
TRBJ1-3,TRBD1,TRBV5-1,.,TGCGCCAGCAGCTTGGACAGGGGAGGAAACACCATATATTTT,CASSLDRGGNTIYF
TRBJ2-1,TRBD2,TRBV19,.,TGTGCCAGTAGTGCCATCCGGACTAGCGGGAGATATGAGCAGTTCTTC,CASSAIRTSGRYEQFF
TRBJ1-5,.,TRBV7-2,.,TGTGCCAGCAGGGGACAAAGCAATCAGCCCCAGCATTTT,CASRGQSNQPQHF
TRBJ2-3,TRBD2,TRBV7-2,.,TGTGCCAGCAGCTTAGTCCCTAGCGGGGGGGCCGCAGATACGCAGTATTTT,CASSLVPSGGAADTQYF
TRBJ1-1,.,TRBV5-5,.,TGTGCCAGCAGCTGGGGGCCCATGAACACTGAAGCTTTCTTT,CASSWGPMNTEAFF
TRBJ1-5,TRBD1,TRBV7-2,few,TGTGCCAGCAGCTTCGGGACAGGTACGAATCAGCCCCAGCATTTT,CASSFGTGTNQPQHF
TRBJ1-4,.,TRBV5-6,.,TGTGCCAGCAGCTCTGGACCGCGCGGGGCAGAAAAACTGTTTTTT,CASSSGPRGAEKLFF
TRBJ1-6,TRBD1,TRBV11-3,.,TGTGCCAGCAGCTCGAACTCTCGGACAGGTGGCGGTGCACCCCTCCACTTT,CASSSNSRTGGGAPLHF
TRBJ2-7,TRBD1,TRBV5-4,.,TGTGCCAGCAGCTCCAATGACAGGGGGAAGTACGAGCAGTACTTC,CASSSNDRGKYEQYF
TRBJ1-6,TRBD1,TRBV30,.,TGTGCCTGGACCCGGGACAGGGATTCACCCCTCCACTTT,CAWTRDRDSPLHF
TRBJ1-1,.,TRBV4-1,.,TGCGCCAGCAGCCAAAGGAGGGCAGGGATGAACACTGAAGCTTTCTTT,CASSQRRAGMNTEAFF
TRBJ2-3,.,TRBV18,.,TGTGCCAGCTCACCCCGACAGGACACAGATACGCAGTATTTT,CASSPRQDTDTQYF
TRBJ1-5,.,TRBV12-5,.,TGTGCTAGTGGTTCGGTCCTCCATCAGCCCCAGCATTTT,CASGSVLHQPQHF
TRBJ1-2,TRBD1,TRBV6-6,once,TGTGCCAGCAGTTACCCAGGACAGGCGGACCAGTATGGCTACACCTTC,CASSYPGQADQYGYTF
TRBJ2-5,TRBD2,TRBV7-2,.,TGTGCCAGCAGCTTAGGGGGGGGACTAGCAGAAGAGACCCAGTACTTC,CASSLGGGLAEETQYF
TRBJ2-1,TRBD1,TRBV10-3,few,TGTGCCATCCGACCGGGACAGGGTATTGAAGAGCAGTTCTTC,CAIRPGQGIEEQFF
TRBJ1-5,.,TRBV6-5,.,TGTGCCAGCAGTTCTCGGATGGGCGGCAATCAGCCCCAGCATTTT,CASSSRMGGNQPQHF
TRBJ2-1,.,TRBV7-2,.,TGTGCCAGCAGCTCCCAGGTAATCTCCTACAATGAGCAGTTCTTC,CASSSQVISYNEQFF
TRBJ1-2,.,TRBV11-2,.,TGTGCCAGCACCCCTCTCCAGGGGAGGGGCGGCTACACCTTC,CASTPLQGRGGYTF
TRBJ1-1,.,TRBV11-3,.,TGTGCCAGCAGCATCCGTAACACTGAAGCTTTCTTT,CASSIRNTEAFF
TRBJ1-5,TRBD1,TRBV25-1,once,TGTGCCAGCCGAGGACAGGGGAACAATCAGCCCCAGCATTTT,CASRGQGNNQPQHF
TRBJ1-5,TRBD1,TRBV10-3,.,TGTGCCATCAGTGGCGACAGGGGGCTTCAGCCCCAGCATTTT,CAISGDRGLQPQHF
TRBJ1-1,.,TRBV11-2,once,TGTGCCAGCAGCTTAGGGGAGGGGGATGGGGGAGCTTTCTTT,CASSLGEGDGGAFF
TRBJ2-3,.,TRBV19,.,TGTGCCAGTAGTATTGGGGTCGGGACCCTCGGGAGAAATACGCAGTATTTT,CASSIGVGTLGRNTQYF
TRBJ1-5,TRBD1,TRBV9,.,TGTGCCAGCAGCGTGGGGACAGGGGGCATCGGGGCGCCCCAGCATTTT,CASSVGTGGIGAPQHF
TRBJ2-5,TRBD1,TRBV7-9,.,TGTGCCAGCAGCTTAAACCTCCGACAGGGGGCTGGGGAGACCCAGTACTTC,CASSLNLRQGAGETQYF
TRBJ2-5,.,TRBV11-2,.,TGTGCCAGCAGCCGCCCGTCGGGCCAAGAGACCCAGTACTTC,CASSRPSGQETQYF
TRBJ2-3,.,TRBV18,.,TGTGCCAGCTCACCACCCAGAGACCGGGGCACAGATACGCAGTATTTT,CASSPPRDRGTDTQYF
TRBJ1-2,.,TRBV19,.,TGTGCCAGTAGTACTCAGAGCAGGGCGCACTATGGCTACACCTTC,CASSTQSRAHYGYTF
TRBJ1-5,.,TRBV5-5,.,TGTGCCAGCAGCTTGGAAGCATCCGTCGGGCAGCCCCAGCATTTT,CASSLEASVGQPQHF
TRBJ1-1,.,TRBV7-9,.,TGTGCCAGCAGCCCACCCCGGGATGTGAACACTGAAGCTTTCTTT,CASSPPRDVNTEAFF
TRBJ1-6,TRBD1,TRBV6-5,few,TGTGCCAGCAGATCGACAGGGGGAGGAAATTCACCCCTCCACTTT,CASRSTGGGNSPLHF
TRBJ1-5,.,TRBV6-2/TRBV6-3,.,TGTGCCAGCAGTTTCGGACAGATTCGCAATCAGCCCCAGCATTTT,CASSFGQIRNQPQHF
TRBJ1-2,.,TRBV7-2,once,TGTGCCAGCAGCTACAGGGTGGCCGATGGCTACACCTTC,CASSYRVADGYTF
TRBJ1-6,.,TRBV5-1,.,TGCGCCAGCAGTTACAGGGCGGTGGGTAATTCACCCCTCCACTTT,CASSYRAVGNSPLHF
TRBJ1-1,.,TRBV5-1,.,TGCGCCAGCAGCTTAGTGCCGGGGGTGAACACTGAAGCTTTCTTT,CASSLVPGVNTEAFF
TRBJ2-5,TRBD1,TRBV6-5,.,TGTGCCAGCGGGGGACAGGGCGTTGAGACCCAGTACTTC,CASGGQGVETQYF
TRBJ1-2,.,TRBV30,.,TGTGCCTGGAGTCCAGGTACGAACTATGGCTACACCTTC,CAWSPGTNYGYTF
TRBJ2-5,TRBD1,TRBV5-4,.,TGTGCCAGCAGCTGGAACAGGGGAGAGACCCAGTACTTC,CASSWNRGETQYF
TRBJ1-2,.,TRBV5-1,few,TGCGCCAGCAGCTTGTTGGGAGGGAACGCTTATGGCTACACCTTC,CASSLLGGNAYGYTF
TRBJ2-4,TRBD2,TRBV5-4,.,TGTGCCAGCAGCTTAGGGACTAGCGGGAGTGGGGACATTCAGTACTTC,CASSLGTSGSGDIQYF
TRBJ2-7,TRBD1,TRBV6-5,.,TGTGCCAGCGGGGTGGACAGGGAGCAGTACTTC,CASGVDREQYF
TRBJ2-5,.,TRBV6-2/TRBV6-3,.,TGTGCCAGCAGTTCCCAAGCTACCCGGGAGACCCAGTACTTC,CASSSQATRETQYF
TRBJ2-2,.,TRBV10-2,.,TGCGCCAGCAGAGAGACCCGAGTCACCGGGGAGCTGTTTTTT,CASRETRVTGELFF
TRBJ1-2,.,TRBV29-1,.,TGCAGCGTTGCCAGTAACTATGGCTACACCTTC,CSVASNYGYTF